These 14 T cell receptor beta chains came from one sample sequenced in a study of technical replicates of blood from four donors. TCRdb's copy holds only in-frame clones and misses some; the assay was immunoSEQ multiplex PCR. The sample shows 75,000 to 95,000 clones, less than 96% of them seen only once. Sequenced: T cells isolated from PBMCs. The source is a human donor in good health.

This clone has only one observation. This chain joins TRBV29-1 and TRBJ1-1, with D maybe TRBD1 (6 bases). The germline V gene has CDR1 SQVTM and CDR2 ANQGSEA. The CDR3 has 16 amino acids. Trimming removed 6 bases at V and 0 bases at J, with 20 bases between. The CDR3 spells CSVPNRVDHMNTEAFF. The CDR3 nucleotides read TGCAGCGTCCCAAACAGGGTTGACCATATGAACACTGAAGCTTTCTTT. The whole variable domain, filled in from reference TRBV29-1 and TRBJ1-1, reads SAVISQKPSRDICQRGTSLTIQCQVDSQVTMMFWYRQQPGQSLTLIATANQGSEATYESGFVIDKFPISRPNLTFSTLTVSNMSPEDSSIYLCSVPNRVDHMNTEAFFGQGTRLTVV.

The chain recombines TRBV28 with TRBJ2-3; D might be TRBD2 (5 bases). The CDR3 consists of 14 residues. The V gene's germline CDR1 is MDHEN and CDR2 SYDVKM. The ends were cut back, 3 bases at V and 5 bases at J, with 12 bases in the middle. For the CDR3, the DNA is TGTGCCAGCAGTTTGGAGCGGAGACAAGATACGCAGTATTTT. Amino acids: CASSLERRQDTQYF.

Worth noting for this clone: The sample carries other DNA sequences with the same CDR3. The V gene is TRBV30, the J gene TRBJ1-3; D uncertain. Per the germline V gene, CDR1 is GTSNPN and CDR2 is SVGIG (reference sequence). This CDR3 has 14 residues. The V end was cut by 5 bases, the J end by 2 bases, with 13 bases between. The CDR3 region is CAWAWGGTGNTIYF. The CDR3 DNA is TGTGCCTGGGCCTGGGGAGGGACTGGAAACACCATATATTTT.

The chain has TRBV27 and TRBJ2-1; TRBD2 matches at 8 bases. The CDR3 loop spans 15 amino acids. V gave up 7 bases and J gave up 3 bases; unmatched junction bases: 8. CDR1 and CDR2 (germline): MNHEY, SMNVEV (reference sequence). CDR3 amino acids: CASKEAGGVYNEQFF. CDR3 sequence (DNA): TGTGCCAGCAAGGAGGCGGGAGGAGTCTACAATGAGCAGTTCTTC.

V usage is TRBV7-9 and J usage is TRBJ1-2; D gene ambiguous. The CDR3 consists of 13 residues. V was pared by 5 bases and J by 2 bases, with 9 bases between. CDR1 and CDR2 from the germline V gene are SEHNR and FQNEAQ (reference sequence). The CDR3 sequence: CASSPTQNYGYTF. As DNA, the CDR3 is TGTGCCAGCAGCCCTACACAGAACTATGGCTACACCTTC.

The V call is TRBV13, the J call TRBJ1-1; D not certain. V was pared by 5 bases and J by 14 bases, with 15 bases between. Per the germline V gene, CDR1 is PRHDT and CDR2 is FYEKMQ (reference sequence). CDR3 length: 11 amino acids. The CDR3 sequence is CASSIAGSEFF. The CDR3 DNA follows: TGTGCCAGCAGCATAGCCGGGTCAGAGTTCTTT. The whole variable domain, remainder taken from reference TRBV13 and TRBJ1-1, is AAGVIQSPRHLIKEKRETATLKCYPIPRHDTVYWYQQGPGQDPQFLISFYEKMQSDKGSIPDRFSAQQFSDYHSELNMSSLELGDSALYFCASSIAGSEFFGQGTRLTVV.

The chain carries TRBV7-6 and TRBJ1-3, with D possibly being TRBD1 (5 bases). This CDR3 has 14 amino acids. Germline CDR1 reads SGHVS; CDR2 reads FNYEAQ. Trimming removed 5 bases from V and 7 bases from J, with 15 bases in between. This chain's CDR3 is CASSKRLGDNTIYF. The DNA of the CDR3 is TGTGCCAGCAGCAAGAGACTAGGGGACAACACCATATATTTT.

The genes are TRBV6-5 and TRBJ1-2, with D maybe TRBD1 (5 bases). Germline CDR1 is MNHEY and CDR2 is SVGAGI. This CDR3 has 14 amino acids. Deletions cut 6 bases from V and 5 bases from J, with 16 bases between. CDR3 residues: CASRNGGEAYGYTF. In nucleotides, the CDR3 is TGTGCCAGCAGGAACGGGGGAGAGGCGTATGGCTACACCTTC.

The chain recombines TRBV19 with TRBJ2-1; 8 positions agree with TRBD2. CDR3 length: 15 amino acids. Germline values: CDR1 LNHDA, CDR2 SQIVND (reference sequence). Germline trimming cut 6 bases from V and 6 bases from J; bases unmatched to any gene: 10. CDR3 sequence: CASRGREGIGNEQFF. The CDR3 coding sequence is TGTGCCAGTAGGGGACGGGAGGGCATCGGCAATGAGCAGTTCTTC.

For the CDR3, the DNA is TGTGCCAGCAGCTTAGATGGACAGGGGGCGCGGGGCTACACCTTC. Protein sequence: CASSLDGQGARGYTF. The chain combines TRBV7-9 with TRBJ1-2; 11 positions match TRBD1. Germline V gene sequence: CDR1 SEHNR, CDR2 FQNEAQ (reference sequence). The V segment lost 1 base and the J segment 8 bases; nucleotides outside the gene matches: 6. The CDR3 spans 15 residues.

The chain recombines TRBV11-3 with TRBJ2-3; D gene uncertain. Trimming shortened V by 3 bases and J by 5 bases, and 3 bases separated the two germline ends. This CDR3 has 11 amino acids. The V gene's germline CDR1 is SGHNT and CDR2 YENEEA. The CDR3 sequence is CASSFGDTQYF. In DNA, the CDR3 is TGTGCCAGCAGCTTCGGAGATACGCAGTATTTT.

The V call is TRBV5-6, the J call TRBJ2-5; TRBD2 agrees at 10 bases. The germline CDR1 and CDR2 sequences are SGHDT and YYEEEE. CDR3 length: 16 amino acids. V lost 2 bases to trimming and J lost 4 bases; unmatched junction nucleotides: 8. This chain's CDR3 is CASSFKASGRAETQYF. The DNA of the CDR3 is TGTGCCAGCAGCTTCAAGGCTAGCGGGAGAGCAGAGACCCAGTACTTC.

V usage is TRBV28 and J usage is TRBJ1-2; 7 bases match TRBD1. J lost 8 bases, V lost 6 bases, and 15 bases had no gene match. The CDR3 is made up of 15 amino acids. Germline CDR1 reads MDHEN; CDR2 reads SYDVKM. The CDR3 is CASRPIAGGTGGYTF. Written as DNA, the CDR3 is TGTGCCAGCAGGCCTATTGCAGGGGGGACGGGGGGCTACACCTTC.

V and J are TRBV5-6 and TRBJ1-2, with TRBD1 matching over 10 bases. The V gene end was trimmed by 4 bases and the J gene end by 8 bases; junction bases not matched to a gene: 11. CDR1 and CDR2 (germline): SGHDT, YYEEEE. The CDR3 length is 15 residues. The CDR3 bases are TGTGCCAGCAGCGCAGGGACAGGGGACGGTATCGGCTACACCTTC. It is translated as CASSAGTGDGIGYTF. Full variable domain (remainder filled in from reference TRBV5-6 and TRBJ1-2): DAGVTQSPTHLIKTRGQQVTLRCSPKSGHDTVSWYQQALGQGPQFIFQYYEEEERQRGNFPDRFSGHQFPNYSSELNVNALLLGDSALYLCASSAGTGDGIGYTFGSGTRLTVV.